This T cell receptor (beta chain) was identified in a study of tumor-infiltrating lymphocytes in primary liver carcinoma. The CDR3 has 11 residues. Constant-region priming of 500 ng total RNA yielded TCR beta cDNA. Slightly modified ARM-PCR, run as three nested multiplex PCR rounds, produced the TCR beta libraries. Investigators reported that the first two PCR rounds, at 10 cycles each, used TRBV1-TRBV30 forward primers with a C-beta reverse primer. TCRdb called the multiplex PCR reads again in MiXCR, with one record for every CDR3 protein. This table has 150,000 to 200,000 distinct CDR3 sequences, 70% to 90% appearing once. A note on this clonotype: One junction end disagrees with the germline gene, perhaps due to a read error.

Co-extraction of RNA and DNA was performed on roughly 17-32 mg of unsorted bulk tissue. The sequenced material came from tumor tissue from primary liver carcinoma. The sequence came from a man between 40 and 49 years old with primary liver carcinoma and hepatitis B virus infection. This rearrangement joins TRBV12-3 or TRBV12-4 to TRBJ2-7; D ambiguous. CDR3 amino acids: CPSSRSYEQYF. CDR3 DNA sequence: TGTCCCAGCAGCCGATCCTACGAGCAGTACTTC.